The sample holds many counts of the clone carrying this TCR beta chain. Its antigen is not known. There are 13 residues in the CDR3. Per germline, CDR1 SGHTA and CDR2 FQGTGA. V shed 7 bases and J shed 4 bases, with 11 bases lying between them. The data derive from a study of T cell repertoires in cytomegalovirus infection. In the study overall: In public TCR beta signatures, there were indications of both CMV infection and matching HLA type. General observations from the study: The ex vivo response was dominated by HLA-C-restricted CMV-specific TCR beta clonotypes. Individuals carrying CMV plus the relevant HLA were identified by cumulative frequency of public TCR beta families.

A single record per CDR3 protein comes from TCRdb applying MiXCR to the reads. The sample consists of nearly 550,000 distinct CDR3 sequences, 15% to 20% of them appearing once. The gene calls are TRBV7-3 and TRBJ2-1; D gene uncertain. The sequence came from a human donor in good health (CMV status not recorded). Some clones in this sample may be carry-over from other donors' samples. The specimen sequenced was CD8+ T cells from PBMCs. The CDR3 reads CASTDGLYNEQFF. The CDR3 DNA is TGTGCCAGCACCGACGGGCTGTACAATGAGCAGTTCTTC.